One and the same sample provided the 31 T cell receptor beta chains below, sequenced in a study of siplizumab effects on memory and regulatory T cells. Method: immunoSEQ multiplex PCR; TCRdb's copy keeps in-frame clones and lacks some. The repertoire holds about 120,000 clones, 94% seen once, with roughly 1.7% in the top ten. The sample comprised non-Treg CD4+ T cells sorted from blood. The receptor set was obtained from a human donor in good health.

This clone was detected only once. J is TRBJ2-7 and V is TRBV6-5; 7 positions match TRBD2. Germline CDR1 MNHEY, CDR2 SVGAGI. V shed 5 bases and J 3 bases; nucleotides not matched to a gene: 7. The CDR3 extends over 14 amino acids. The CDR3 sequence: CASSASGIYYEQYF. The CDR3 nucleotides read TGTGCCAGCAGTGCCAGCGGGATCTACTACGAGCAGTACTTC.

This rearrangement joins TRBV7-2 to TRBJ2-5; D gene uncertain. This CDR3 is 11 amino acids long. The V end lost 1 base, the J end lost 10 bases, and 7 bases lay between the germline ends. The germline V gene has CDR1 SGHTA and CDR2 FQGNSA. CDR3 coding DNA: TGTGCCAGCAGCTTAGGGGTGGTCCAGTACTTC. It is translated as CASSLGVVQYF.

The rearrangement joins TRBV29-1 to TRBJ2-5; the D gene could be TRBD1 or TRBD2 (5 bases each). Trimming stripped 6 bases from V and 5 bases from J, with 13 bases between. CDR1 and CDR2 from the germline V gene are SQVTM and ANQGSEA. CDR3 length: 12 amino acids. CDR3 in DNA: TGCAGCGTCCGGGACCATGGGGAGACCCAGTACTTC. Its protein is CSVRDHGETQYF.

This chain uses TRBV11-2 with TRBJ2-5; D is unclear. CDR3 length: 14 residues. Germline V gives CDR1 SGHAT, CDR2 FQNNGV. V lost 4 bases to trimming and J lost 5 bases, with 14 bases between them. The CDR3: CASSSGPIRETQYF. The CDR3 DNA is TGTGCCAGCAGCTCCGGGCCTATCAGGGAGACCCAGTACTTC.

The chain links TRBV28 to TRBJ2-7, with TRBD1 identical over 7 bases. Germline trimming cut 6 bases from V and 2 bases from J; bases unmatched to any gene: 4. CDR3 length: 13 residues. CDR1 MDHEN and CDR2 SYDVKM come from the germline V gene. For the CDR3, the DNA is TGTGCCAGCAGGACAGGGACAGCCTACGAGCAGTACTTC. It specifies CASRTGTAYEQYF.

The CDR3 DNA is TGTGCCATTACAGCAACTAATGAAAAACTGTTTTTT. Translation: CAITATNEKLFF. The rearrangement uses TRBV4-2 and TRBJ1-4; D call uncertain. V was clipped by 10 bases and J by 0 bases, with 6 bases between them. This CDR3 has 12 residues. Germline lookup yields CDR1 LGHNA and CDR2 YNFKEQ.

The chain employs TRBV2 and TRBJ1-1; D is ambiguous. Germline V gene data show CDR1 as SNHLY and CDR2 as FYNNEI. Between the trimmed V and J ends, which lost 8 bases and 4 bases, there was a span of 17 bases. The CDR3 has 14 residues. CDR3 bases: TGTGCCAGCCATCCCGGGCCTCGAGGCACTGAAGCTTTCTTT. Its protein is CASHPGPRGTEAFF.

This sequence joins TRBV5-1 and TRBJ1-4, with D unclear. The CDR3 has 15 amino acids. Between the trimmed V and J ends, which lost 0 bases and 3 bases, there was a span of 9 bases. Germline CDR1 SGHRS, CDR2 YFSETQ. The CDR3 sequence is CASSLEGSANEKLFF. The CDR3 coding sequence is TGCGCCAGCAGCTTGGAAGGTAGCGCTAATGAAAAACTGTTTTTT.

The V and J genes are TRBV29-1 and TRBJ2-6; 7 bases agree with TRBD1. Unmatched junction bases numbered 8, after V lost 2 bases and J lost 4 bases. The V gene's germline CDR1 is SQVTM and CDR2 ANQGSEA. The CDR3 totals 16 residues. The CDR3 DNA follows: TGCAGCGTTGAAAAAACGACAGGGCCAGGGGCCAACGTCCTGACTTTC. Its translation: CSVEKTTGPGANVLTF.

The rearrangement joins TRBV5-1 to TRBJ2-3; D gene unclear. Germline-derived CDR1 and CDR2 are SGHRS and YFSETQ. CDR3 length equals 13 residues. V shed 6 bases and J shed 2 bases, with 10 bases lying between them. DNA of the CDR3: TGCGCCAGCAACGAGGACCTCACAGATACGCAGTATTTT. This codes for CASNEDLTDTQYF.

On this clone itself: The junction differs from germline at one of its ends, possibly a read error. This sequence joins TRBV2 and TRBJ2-7, with TRBD1 matching over 9 bases. Germline CDR1 is SNHLY and CDR2 is FYNNEI. The CDR3 sequence is 15 residues long. CDR3 nucleotide sequence: TGTGCCAGCTCCGGGGACAGGGCTGGACGTTACGAGCAGTGCTTC. It codes for CASSGDRAGRYEQCF.

The chain employs TRBV5-1 and TRBJ1-3; D gene ambiguous. V was trimmed by 2 bases and J by 4 bases, leaving 13 bases between them. CDR1 and CDR2 (germline): SGHRS, YFSETQ. The CDR3 has 15 amino acids. The CDR3: CASSFGGGWGNTIYF. CDR3 nucleotides: TGCGCCAGCAGCTTCGGTGGAGGGTGGGGAAACACCATATATTTT.

The V call is TRBV19, the J call TRBJ1-5, with TRBD1 matching over 12 bases. The CDR3 runs 15 residues. V shed 4 bases, J shed 5 bases, and the junction held 3 bases outside the gene matches. CDR1 LNHDA and CDR2 SQIVND come from the germline V gene (reference sequence). This chain's CDR3 is CASSTGQGAHQPQHF. The CDR3 coding sequence is TGTGCCAGTAGTACGGGACAGGGGGCCCATCAGCCCCAGCATTTT.

The J gene is TRBJ2-3, the V gene TRBV10-3; TRBD2 agrees at 14 bases. The CDR3 is made up of 15 amino acids. V dropped 6 bases and J dropped 5; count of bases not matched to a gene: 4. Germline V gene sequence: CDR1 ENHRY, CDR2 SYGVKD. CDR3: CAIRGLAGEGDTQYF. The CDR3 nucleotides are TGTGCCATCAGGGGACTAGCGGGAGAAGGAGATACGCAGTATTTT.

This rearrangement joins TRBV14 to TRBJ1-1, with D possibly matching TRBD1 (5 bases). Germline CDR1 and CDR2: SGHDN and FVKESK. The CDR3 sequence is 13 residues long. V lost 6 bases and J lost 2, with 10 bases in between. In DNA form, the CDR3 reads TGTGCCAGCAGTATACAGGTAAACACTGAAGCTTTCTTT. Translated: CASSIQVNTEAFF.

In the case of this clone: In the same sample, other DNA sequences code for this CDR3. The chain recombines TRBV5-4 with TRBJ1-1; no clear D. The CDR3 is 12 residues long. In germline, CDR1 is SGHNT, CDR2 YYREEE (reference sequence). Trimming cost V 4 bases and J 1 base, with 5 bases left between them. The CDR3 protein is CASSVQNTEAFF. The CDR3 DNA reads TGTGCCAGCAGCGTTCAGAACACTGAAGCTTTCTTT.

The chain has TRBV5-1 and TRBJ2-5; no clear D. Germline assignment: CDR1 SGHRS and CDR2 YFSETQ. The CDR3 has 13 amino acids. Trimming stripped 4 bases from V and 1 base from J, with 8 bases between. The CDR3 region is CASSPLSQETQYF. For the CDR3, the DNA is TGCGCCAGCAGCCCCCTTAGCCAAGAGACCCAGTACTTC.

The chain's CDR3 is CASSLTDRSSYEQYF. The DNA of the CDR3 is TGTGCCAGCAGCCTAACGGACAGGTCCTCCTACGAGCAGTACTTC. The chain uses TRBV9 and TRBJ2-7, with TRBD1 matching 7 bases. Germline CDR1 SGDLS, CDR2 YYNGEE. Unmatched junction bases numbered 7, after V lost 4 bases and J lost 0 bases. The CDR3 has 15 residues. Variable domain in full (rest from reference TRBV9 and TRBJ2-7): DSGVTQTPKHLITATGQRVTLRCSPRSGDLSVYWYQQSLDQGLQFLIQYYNGEERAKGNILERFSAQQFPDLHSELNLSSLELGDSALYFCASSLTDRSSYEQYFGPGTRLTVT.

J is TRBJ2-3 and V is TRBV11-3; TRBD2 aligns across 7 bases. CDR1 and CDR2 from the germline V gene are SGHNT and YENEEA. V shed 2 bases, J shed 2 bases, and the junction held 4 bases outside the gene matches. The CDR3 is 15 residues long. The CDR3 nucleotides read TGTGCCAGCAGCTTATACAGCGGGGCCACAGATACGCAGTATTTT. Residues: CASSLYSGATDTQYF.

The V and J genes are TRBV7-2 and TRBJ1-1, with D hard to call. Germline values: CDR1 SGHTA, CDR2 FQGNSA. The germline V and J ends were trimmed by 1 base and 0 bases, with 9 bases remaining between them. The CDR3 extends over 15 amino acids. The CDR3 DNA is TGTGCCAGCAGCTTAGGTATGGGTTTGAACACTGAAGCTTTCTTT. This codes for CASSLGMGLNTEAFF.

CDR3 sequence reads: CASSTGTGRETQYF. The CDR3 bases are TGTGCCAGCAGCACGGGGACAGGTAGAGAGACCCAGTACTTC. The chain links TRBV11-2 to TRBJ2-5; TRBD1 agrees at 8 bases. Germline CDR1 is SGHAT and CDR2 is FQNNGV. The junction had 6 bases not matched to a gene; V was cut back by 5 bases and J by 4 bases. This CDR3 spans 14 amino acids.

This clone was picked up one time. V usage is TRBV18 and J usage is TRBJ2-1, with unresolved D. Deletions cut 6 bases from V and 3 bases from J, with 12 bases between. This CDR3 region has 14 residues. CDR1 is KGHSH and CDR2 is LQKENI in the germline V gene. This CDR3 reads CASSPQENYNEQFF. The CDR3 DNA sequence: TGTGCCAGCTCTCCCCAAGAAAACTACAATGAGCAGTTCTTC. The full variable domain, in which reference TRBV18 and TRBJ2-1 provide the parts outside the CDR3, is NAGVMQNPRHLVRRRGQEARLRCSPMKGHSHVYWYRQLPEEGLKFMVYLQKENIIDESGMPKERFSAEFPKEGPSILRIQQVVRGDSAAYFCASSPQENYNEQFFGPGTRLTVL.

The CDR3 DNA reads TGTGCCAGCAAAGCAGGGGGAGCTAACTATGGCTACACCTTC. Its protein is CASKAGGANYGYTF. This chain connects TRBV6-5 to TRBJ1-2; TRBD1 agrees at 7 bases. CDR1 MNHEY and CDR2 SVGAGI come from the germline V gene. The CDR3 length is 14 residues. After removal of 7 bases from V and 0 bases from J, the junction contained 5 bases not matched to a gene.

The chain links TRBV10-3 to TRBJ1-2, with D possibly matching TRBD1 (5 bases). The CDR3 runs 13 residues. From germline, CDR1 is ENHRY and CDR2 SYGVKD. Trimming took off 5 bases at V and 2 bases at J, with 9 bases between the two ends. The CDR3, as DNA: TGTGCCATCAGTTCCAGGGAGAACTATGGCTACACCTTC. Amino acid sequence: CAISSRENYGYTF.

The gene calls are TRBV2 and TRBJ2-5; D is tentatively TRBD1 or TRBD2 (5 bases each). Germline assignment: CDR1 SNHLY and CDR2 FYNNEI. Between the trimmed V and J ends, which lost 5 bases and 5 bases, there was a span of 12 bases. The CDR3 has 13 amino acids. In DNA, the CDR3 is TGTGCCAGCAGTAGGGACCTCTGGGAGACCCAGTACTTC. Translating gives CASSRDLWETQYF.

The rearrangement joins TRBV4-1 to TRBJ2-5; D is undetermined. Trimming took off 2 bases at V and 3 bases at J, with 7 bases between the two ends. The length of the CDR3 is 13 residues. The germline V gene has CDR1 MGHRA and CDR2 YSYEKL. The CDR3: CASSQYREETQYF. In DNA, the CDR3 is TGCGCCAGCAGCCAATACAGAGAAGAGACCCAGTACTTC.

The chain couples TRBV14 to TRBJ1-1; D not certain. This CDR3 has 17 amino acids. Trimming stripped 4 bases from V and 0 bases from J, with 18 bases between. Germline CDR1 reads SGHDN; CDR2 reads FVKESK. For the CDR3, the DNA is TGTGCCAGCAGCCGGGAGGGAGGCTCCAACTTGAACACTGAAGCTTTCTTT. This gives the protein CASSREGGSNLNTEAFF. The full variable domain, in which reference TRBV14 and TRBJ1-1 provide the parts outside the CDR3, is EAGVTQFPSHSVIEKGQTVTLRCDPISGHDNLYWYRRVMGKEIKFLLHFVKESKQDESGMPNNRFLAERTGGTYSTLKVQPAELEDSGVYFCASSREGGSNLNTEAFFGQGTRLTVV.

This rearrangement joins TRBV7-8 to TRBJ1-3; D gene ambiguous. Trimming pared 3 bases from V and 0 bases from J, leaving 6 bases between. Germline CDR1 and CDR2: SGHVS and FQNEAQ. This CDR3 is 14 amino acids long. The CDR3 is CASSFATSGNTIYF. The CDR3 nucleotides are TGTGCCAGCAGCTTCGCAACCTCTGGAAACACCATATATTTT.

The V gene is TRBV2, the J gene TRBJ1-3; TRBD1 is a possible D gene (5 bases). This CDR3 has 15 amino acids. Trimming shortened V by 3 bases and J by 1 base, and 10 bases separated the two germline ends. CDR1 SNHLY and CDR2 FYNNEI come from the germline V gene. The CDR3 region is CASSDPGSSGNTIYF. CDR3 in DNA: TGTGCCAGCAGTGATCCAGGGAGTTCTGGAAACACCATATATTTT.

The chain is built from TRBV7-9 and TRBJ2-5; unclear D gene. Trimming cost V 1 base and J 2 bases, with 8 bases left between them. Germline CDR1 SEHNR, CDR2 FQNEAQ (reference sequence). The CDR3 contains 14 residues. This CDR3 is CASSLGSVQETQYF. In DNA, the CDR3 is TGTGCCAGCAGCTTAGGGTCAGTTCAAGAGACCCAGTACTTC.

V and J are TRBV7-9 and TRBJ1-4; D not certain. This CDR3 spans 16 amino acids. Germline loops: CDR1 SEHNR, CDR2 FQNEAQ (reference sequence). The CDR3 is CAFGPDAVATNEKLFF. The DNA of the CDR3 is TGTGCTTTCGGACCGGATGCGGTCGCAACTAATGAAAAACTGTTTTTT.